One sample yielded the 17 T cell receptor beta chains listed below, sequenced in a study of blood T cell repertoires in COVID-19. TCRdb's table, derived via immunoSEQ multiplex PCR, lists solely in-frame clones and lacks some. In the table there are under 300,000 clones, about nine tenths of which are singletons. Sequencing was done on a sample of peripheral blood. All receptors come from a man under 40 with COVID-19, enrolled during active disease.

CDR3 coding DNA: TGTGCCAGCCAAAGTTTACTGGGGATTTTGAGGGTAGAGAGTATCGATGAGCAGTTCTTC. This codes for CASQSLLGILRVESIDEQFF. The rearrangement links TRBV27 to TRBJ2-1; a possible D gene is TRBD2 (5 bases). Germline loops: CDR1 MNHEY, CDR2 SMNVEV (reference sequence). V dropped 8 bases and J dropped 8 bases, with 37 bases sitting between them. The CDR3 covers 20 residues.

The CDR3 loop reads CASSRITSGYEQYF. In nucleotides, the CDR3 is TGTGCCAGCAGTCGCATAACTAGCGGATACGAGCAGTACTTC. V is TRBV3-1 (or the pseudogene TRBV3-2) and J is TRBJ2-7, with 8 bases matching TRBD2. V shed 6 bases, J shed 4 bases, and the junction held 8 bases outside the gene matches. The CDR3 sequence is 14 residues long. Germline-derived CDR1 and CDR2 are LGHDT and YNNKEL (reference sequence).

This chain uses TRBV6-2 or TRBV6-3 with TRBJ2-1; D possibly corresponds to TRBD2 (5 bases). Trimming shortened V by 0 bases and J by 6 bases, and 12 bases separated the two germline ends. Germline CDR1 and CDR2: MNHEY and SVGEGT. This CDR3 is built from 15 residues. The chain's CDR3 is CASSYSGGPSNEQFF. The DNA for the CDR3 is TGTGCCAGCAGTTACTCTGGCGGGCCGAGCAATGAGCAGTTCTTC.

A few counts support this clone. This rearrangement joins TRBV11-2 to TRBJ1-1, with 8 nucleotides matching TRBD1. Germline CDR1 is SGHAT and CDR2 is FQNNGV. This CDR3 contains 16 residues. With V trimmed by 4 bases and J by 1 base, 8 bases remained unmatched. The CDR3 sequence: CASSSDRVPANTEAFF. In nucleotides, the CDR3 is TGTGCCAGCAGCTCGGACAGGGTTCCCGCGAACACTGAAGCTTTCTTT. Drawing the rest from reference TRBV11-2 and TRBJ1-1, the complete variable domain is EAGVAQSPRYKIIEKRQSVAFWCNPISGHATLYWYQQILGQGPKLLIQFQNNGVVDDSQLPKDRFSAERLKGVDSTLKIQPAKLEDSAVYLCASSSDRVPANTEAFFGQGTRLTVV.

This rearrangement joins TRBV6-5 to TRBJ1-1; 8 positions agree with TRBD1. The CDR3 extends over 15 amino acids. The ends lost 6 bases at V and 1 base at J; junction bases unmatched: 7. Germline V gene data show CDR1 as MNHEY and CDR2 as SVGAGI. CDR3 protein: CASRFRGPKNTEAFF. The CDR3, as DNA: TGTGCCAGCAGATTCAGGGGGCCTAAGAACACTGAAGCTTTCTTT.

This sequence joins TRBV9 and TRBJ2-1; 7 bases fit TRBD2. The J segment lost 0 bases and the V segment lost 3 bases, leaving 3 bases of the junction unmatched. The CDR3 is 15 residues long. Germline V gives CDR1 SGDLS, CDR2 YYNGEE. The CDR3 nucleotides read TGTGCCAGCAGCGCTTGGGGGGGCTCCTACAATGAGCAGTTCTTC. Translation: CASSAWGGSYNEQFF.

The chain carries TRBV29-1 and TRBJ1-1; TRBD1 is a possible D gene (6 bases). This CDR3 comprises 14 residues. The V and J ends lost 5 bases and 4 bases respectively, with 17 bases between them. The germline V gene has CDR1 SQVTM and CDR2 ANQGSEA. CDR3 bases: TGCAGCGTTTATGGGTACGCGGGGGCCACTGAAGCTTTCTTT. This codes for CSVYGYAGATEAFF.

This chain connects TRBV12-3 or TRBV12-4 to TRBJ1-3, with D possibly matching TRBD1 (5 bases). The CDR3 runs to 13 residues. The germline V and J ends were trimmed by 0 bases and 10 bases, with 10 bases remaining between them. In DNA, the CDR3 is TGTGCCAGCAGTTTAGCGGGGGGGGTAACCATATATTTT. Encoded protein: CASSLAGGVTIYF.

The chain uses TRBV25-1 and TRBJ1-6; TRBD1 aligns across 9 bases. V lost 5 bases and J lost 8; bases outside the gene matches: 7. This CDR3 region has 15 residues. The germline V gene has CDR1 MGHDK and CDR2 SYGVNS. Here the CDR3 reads CASSLGQGFDSPLHF. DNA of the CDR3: TGTGCCAGCAGTCTAGGACAGGGGTTTGATTCACCCCTCCACTTT.

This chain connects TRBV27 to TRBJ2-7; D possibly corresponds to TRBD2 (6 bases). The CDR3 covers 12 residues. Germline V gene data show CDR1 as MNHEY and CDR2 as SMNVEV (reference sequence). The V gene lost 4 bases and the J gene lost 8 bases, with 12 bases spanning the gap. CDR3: CASSSVGGQQYF. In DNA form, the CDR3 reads TGTGCCAGCAGTTCCGTGGGGGGACAGCAGTACTTC.

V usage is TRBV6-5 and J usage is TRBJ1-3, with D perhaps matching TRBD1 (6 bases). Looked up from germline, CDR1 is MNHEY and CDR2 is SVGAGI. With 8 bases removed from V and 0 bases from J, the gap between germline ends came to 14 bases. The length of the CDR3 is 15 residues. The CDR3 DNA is TGTGCCAGCGCGAGCGGGGGGCACTCTGGAAACACCATATATTTT. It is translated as CASASGGHSGNTIYF.

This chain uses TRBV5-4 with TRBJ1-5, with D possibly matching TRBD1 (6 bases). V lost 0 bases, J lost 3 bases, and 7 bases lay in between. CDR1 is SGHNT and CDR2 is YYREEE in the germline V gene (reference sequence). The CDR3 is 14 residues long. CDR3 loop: CASSLDRDNQPQHF. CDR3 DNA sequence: TGTGCCAGCAGCTTGGACAGGGACAATCAGCCCCAGCATTTT. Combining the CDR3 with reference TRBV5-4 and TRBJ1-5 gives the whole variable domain ETGVTQSPTHLIKTRGQQVTLRCSSQSGHNTVSWYQQALGQGPQFIFQYYREEENGRGNFPPRFSGLQFPNYSSELNVNALELDDSALYLCASSLDRDNQPQHFGDGTRLSIL.

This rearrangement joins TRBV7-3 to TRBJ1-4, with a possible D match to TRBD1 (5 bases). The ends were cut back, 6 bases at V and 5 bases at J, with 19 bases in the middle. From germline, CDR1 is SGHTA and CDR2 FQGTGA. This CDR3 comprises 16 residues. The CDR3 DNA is TGTGCCAGCAGACCCGGGGAGGGGAGGCGGAATGAAAAACTGTTTTTT. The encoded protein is CASRPGEGRRNEKLFF.

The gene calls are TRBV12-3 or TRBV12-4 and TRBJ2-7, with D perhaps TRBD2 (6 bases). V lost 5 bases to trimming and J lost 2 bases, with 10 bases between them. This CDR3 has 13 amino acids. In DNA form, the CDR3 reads TGTGCCAGCAGTCTTAGGACTACCTACGAGCAGTACTTC. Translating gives CASSLRTTYEQYF.

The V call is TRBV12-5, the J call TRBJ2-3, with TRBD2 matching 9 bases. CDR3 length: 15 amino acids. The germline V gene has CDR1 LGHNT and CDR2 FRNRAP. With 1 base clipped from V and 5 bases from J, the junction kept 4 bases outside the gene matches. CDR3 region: CASGLEAGGLDTQYF. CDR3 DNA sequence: TGTGCTAGTGGTTTGGAAGCGGGGGGTTTAGATACGCAGTATTTT.

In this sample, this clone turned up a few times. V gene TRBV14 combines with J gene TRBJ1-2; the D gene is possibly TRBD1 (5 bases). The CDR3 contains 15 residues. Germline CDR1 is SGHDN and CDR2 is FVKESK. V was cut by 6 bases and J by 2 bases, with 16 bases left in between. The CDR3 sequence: CASRPGGRENYGYTF. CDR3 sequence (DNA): TGTGCCAGCAGACCCGGGGGTCGAGAAAACTATGGCTACACCTTC.

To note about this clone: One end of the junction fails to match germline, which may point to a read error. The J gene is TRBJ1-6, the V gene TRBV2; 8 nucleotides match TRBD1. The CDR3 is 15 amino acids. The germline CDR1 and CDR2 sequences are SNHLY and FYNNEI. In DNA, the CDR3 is TGTGCCAGTAGTGAATTGCGACAGGGGACGGCACCCCTCCACTTT. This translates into CASSELRQGTAPLHF.